The clone carrying this T cell receptor (beta chain) appeared once. Source study methods: It was from reference gene primer amplification that nucleated cell counts were estimated. This table comes from immunoSEQ multiplex PCR, and its TCRdb copy is limited to in-frame clones, with some not included. The V and J calls and clone size come from that table; D and trimming were worked out from the DNA. The sample shows 150,000 to 200,000 clones, 65% to 85% of them seen only once. The data derive from a study of blood T cell repertoires in COVID-19. Turning to the study itself: COVID-19 samples from acute and convalescent phases originated in the United States, Italy and Spain. PBMCs, B-cell-depleted T cells, or T cells were the source of the cDNA or gDNA that made up the material.

Germline trimming cut 5 bases from V and 1 base from J; bases unmatched to any gene: 4. This CDR3 is 17 amino acids long. Germline-derived CDR1 and CDR2 are MDHEN and SYDVKM. This sequence was found in a human donor with acute or convalescent COVID-19. The donor label of this sample is uncertain. Sequencing was carried out using peripheral blood. The rearrangement joins TRBV28 to TRBJ2-3; 15 bases fit TRBD2. CDR3 bases: TGTGCCAGCAGTGGACTAGCGGGAGGGAAGGGCACAGATACGCAGTATTTT. It is translated as CASSGLAGGKGTDTQYF.